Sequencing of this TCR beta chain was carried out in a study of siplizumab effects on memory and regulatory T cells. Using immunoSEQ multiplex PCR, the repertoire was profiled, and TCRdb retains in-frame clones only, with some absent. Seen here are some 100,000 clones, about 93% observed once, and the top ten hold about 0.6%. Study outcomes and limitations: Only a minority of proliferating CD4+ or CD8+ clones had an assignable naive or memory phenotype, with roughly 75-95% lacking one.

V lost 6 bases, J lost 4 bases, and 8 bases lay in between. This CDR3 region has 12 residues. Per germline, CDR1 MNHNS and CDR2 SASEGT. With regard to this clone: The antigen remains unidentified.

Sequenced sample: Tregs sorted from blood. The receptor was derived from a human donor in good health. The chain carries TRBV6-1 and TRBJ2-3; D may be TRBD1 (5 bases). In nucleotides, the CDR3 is TGTGCCAGCAGACAGGCGTCAGATACGCAGTATTTT. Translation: CASRQASDTQYF.